This T cell receptor (beta chain) appears in the sequencing data of a study of T cell repertoires in cytomegalovirus infection. Study summary: Alongside well-studied HLA-B-restricted CMV epitopes, recently identified HLA-C-restricted CMV epitopes were also used. It was the public TCR beta signatures that indicated both CMV infection and matching HLA type. Study-level points and caveats: Individuals carrying CMV plus the relevant HLA were identified by cumulative frequency of public TCR beta families. HLA-C-restricted CMV clonotypes gave the most frequent clonotype in two of eight donors.

CDR1 is MNHEY, CDR2 SVGEGT, per germline. V gave up 6 bases and J gave up 1 base; unmatched junction bases: 2. CDR3 length: 13 residues. TCRdb processed the reads anew with MiXCR; each CDR3 protein has one entry. Among about a million distinct CDR3 sequences, 30% to 40% were seen once, and the ten largest hold around 15%. Concerning this clonotype itself: What it recognizes is unknown.

The source of this sequence is a human donor in good health (CMV status not recorded). Some clones in this sample may be carry-over from other donors' samples. The chain carries TRBV6-2 or TRBV6-3 and TRBJ2-5; 7 bases agree with TRBD1. The sample consisted of cultured CD8+ T cells from PBMCs, taken from culture after CMV antigen stimulation. CDR3 protein: CASRTGFQETQYF. The DNA for the CDR3 is TGTGCCAGCAGGACAGGGTTCCAAGAGACCCAGTACTTC.